This TCR beta chain emerged from a study of cytomegalovirus exposure and HLA in healthy donors. Study observations and caveats: The listing of fewer than 200 TCR beta chains classed them as cytomegalovirus-associated.

To note about this clone: Its antigen is unidentified.

Primers included in the PCR were 60 Vbeta and 13 Jbeta primers. Sequenced by immunoSEQ multiplex PCR; TCRdb stores in-frame clones only, minus some. In the table there are over 95,000 clones, just under 75% of which are singletons. The CDR3 runs 15 residues. Germline V lookup: CDR1 SGHTA, CDR2 FQGNSA. V was trimmed by 5 bases and J by 0 bases, leaving 11 bases between them. Material: PBMCs. The chain links TRBV7-2 to TRBJ2-1; D perhaps matches TRBD1 (6 bases). This clonotype originated in a human donor in good health. The CDR3 protein is CASSLTGNSYNEQFF. In DNA, the CDR3 is TGTGCCAGCAGCCTCACAGGGAACTCCTACAATGAGCAGTTCTTC.